The 2 T cell receptor beta chains listed next were all sequenced from one sample in a study of T cell repertoires in cytomegalovirus infection. TCRdb re-analysed the reads in MiXCR, keeping a single row per CDR3 protein. The sample contains a few hundred thousand distinct CDR3 sequences, roughly 15% of which appear only once. Input material: PBMCs. The receptors stem from a human donor in good health (CMV status not recorded). Some clones in this sample may be carry-over from other donors' samples.

This clonotype occurred a few times. This chain joins TRBV2 and TRBJ2-3, with TRBD2 matching over 15 bases. The germline CDR1 and CDR2 sequences are SNHLY and FYNNEI. CDR3 size: 17 residues. The V and J ends lost 10 bases and 0 bases, in that order; junction bases with no gene match: 8. For the CDR3, the DNA is TGTGCCAACGCCGGACTAGCGGGGGGGGTGAGCACAGATACGCAGTATTTT. Its protein product is CANAGLAGGVSTDTQYF.

This clonotype has a handful of counts. The genes are TRBV27 and TRBJ2-7; possibly TRBD1 or TRBD2 for D (5 bases each). V gave up 6 bases and J gave up 2 bases, with 17 bases separating them. Germline CDR1 is MNHEY and CDR2 is SMNVEV (reference sequence). The CDR3 contains 15 residues. The CDR3 coding sequence is TGTGCCAGCAGCCAGACCGGGACGGCCGCCTACGAGCAGTACTTC. The encoded protein is CASSQTGTAAYEQYF.